This T cell receptor (beta chain) was sequenced for a study of T-cell memory formation after mild COVID-19. Study summary: Largely donor-specific TCR clusters were found.

The germline gives CDR1 SGHTA, CDR2 FQGNSA. The CDR3 extends over 16 amino acids. Deletions cut 1 base from V and 0 bases from J, with 11 bases between. Worth noting for this clonotype: Antigen: not known.

Each CDR3 protein gets one entry after TCRdb re-called the 5' RACE reads with MiXCR. The top ten clones hold 3.5% of a sample with roughly 220,000 distinct CDR3 sequences, 9.5% of them seen once. Study outcomes and limitations: Some clones that responded turned up in pre-infection memory, which suggests that cross-reactive memory joined in. Contracting CD4+ clones lay largely in CM and EM, with CD8+ ones residing in EMRA. Contracting clones from day 15 to 85 showed balanced CD4/CD8; later expanders favored CD4+.

This chain joins TRBV7-2 and TRBJ2-3; maybe TRBD2 (5 bases). The sequencing sample was made of PBMCs or a T cell subset sorted from them (not recorded which). The sequence was obtained from a man between 18 and 35 years old who had mild COVID-19 (a few samples of this study predate the infection). Cell type and time point are not known. The DNA of the CDR3 is TGTGCCAGCAGCTTAGTTGTAGCGACTAGCACAGATACGCAGTATTTT. It codes for CASSLVVATSTDTQYF.